Each of the 31 T cell receptor beta chains below was sequenced from the same sample in a study of OX40 agonist ivuxolimab in advanced cancers. Method: immunoSEQ multiplex PCR; TCRdb's copy keeps in-frame clones and lacks some. Found here are some 58,000 clones, roughly nine tenths of them singletons; the top ten hold about 0.76%. The sample consisted of CD4+ or CD8+ T cells sorted from blood, taken in a trial of the OX40 agonist ivuxolimab. The receptors were sampled from an adult with an advanced solid tumor such as melanoma, head and neck, liver or kidney cancer.

The chain couples TRBV14 to TRBJ1-1; possibly TRBD1 for D (5 bases). CDR3 size: 14 residues. Germline values: CDR1 SGHDN, CDR2 FVKESK. V lost 0 bases, J lost 4 bases, and 9 bases lay in between. The CDR3: CASSQDRAGTEAFF. The DNA of the CDR3 is TGTGCCAGCAGCCAAGACAGGGCGGGCACTGAAGCTTTCTTT.

This chain uses TRBV7-2 with TRBJ2-2; 9 nucleotides align to TRBD2. After removal of 2 bases from V and 5 bases from J, the junction contained 3 bases not matched to a gene. CDR3 length: 15 amino acids. The V gene's germline CDR1 is SGHTA and CDR2 FQGNSA. CDR3 coding DNA: TGTGCCAGCAGCTTAATAGCGGGAGAGACCGGGGAGCTGTTTTTT. Protein: CASSLIAGETGELFF. The variable domain in full, completed from reference TRBV7-2 and TRBJ2-2, reads GAGVSQSPSNKVTEKGKDVELRCDPISGHTALYWYRQSLGQGLEFLIYFQGNSAPDKSGLPSDRFSAERTGGSVSTLTIQRTQQEDSAVYLCASSLIAGETGELFFGEGSRLTVL.

This clone was observed once. Other DNA sequences in the same sample also yield this CDR3. J is TRBJ1-1 and V is TRBV7-9; no firm D call. The V end lost 3 bases, the J end lost 3 bases, and 2 bases lay between the germline ends. Germline CDR1 and CDR2: SEHNR and FQNEAQ (reference sequence). There are 11 residues in the CDR3. CDR3 in DNA: TGTGCCAGCAGCTTTGACACTGAAGCTTTCTTT. This codes for CASSFDTEAFF.

This clone appeared a single time. The chain links TRBV5-6 to TRBJ1-3; D possibly corresponds to TRBD1 (6 bases). This CDR3 is 14 amino acids long. The ends were cut back, 6 bases at V and 8 bases at J, with 18 bases in the middle. CDR1 and CDR2 from the germline V gene are SGHDT and YYEEEE. The CDR3 bases are TGTGCCAGCACAAAGGGGGACACCCAATACACCATATATTTT. Translating gives CASTKGDTQYTIYF.

V usage is TRBV2 and J usage is TRBJ2-1; D gene unclear. Germline loops: CDR1 SNHLY, CDR2 FYNNEI. V shed 4 bases and J shed 8 bases, with 12 bases lying between them. There are 13 residues in the CDR3. The CDR3 sequence is CASSVGLGDEQFF. The CDR3 region has the DNA TGTGCCAGCAGTGTAGGCCTTGGGGATGAGCAGTTCTTC.

This chain joins TRBV7-2 and TRBJ2-1; D call uncertain. Germline V gene data show CDR1 as SGHTA and CDR2 as FQGNSA. V lost 2 bases to trimming and J lost 15 bases, with 17 bases between them. This CDR3 spans 13 amino acids. The CDR3 DNA sequence: TGTGCCAGCAGCTTAATGGCGGTTGGGGATTGGTTCTTC. Amino acids: CASSLMAVGDWFF.

The gene calls are TRBV10-3 and TRBJ2-1; 11 bases line up with TRBD2. V lost 4 bases, J lost 5 bases, and 7 bases stayed unmatched. CDR1 and CDR2 (germline): ENHRY, SYGVKD. This CDR3 is built from 16 residues. CDR3 protein: CAISGLAGGPDNEQFF. Written as DNA, the CDR3 is TGTGCCATCAGTGGGTTAGCGGGAGGGCCGGACAATGAGCAGTTCTTC.

This chain connects TRBV30 to TRBJ2-3; 14 bases align to TRBD2. The V segment lost 2 bases and the J segment 0 bases; nucleotides outside the gene matches: 7. The germline gives CDR1 GTSNPN, CDR2 SVGIG (reference sequence). The CDR3 extends over 18 amino acids. The CDR3 DNA follows: TGTGCCTGGAGTAGAGGACTAGCGGGAGGTTCTAGCACAGATACGCAGTATTTT. This sequence encodes CAWSRGLAGGSSTDTQYF.

The rearrangement uses TRBV7-9 and TRBJ2-7; TRBD1 agrees at 8 bases. Trimming removed 5 bases from V and 0 bases from J; junction bases left unmatched: 6. This CDR3 has 15 amino acids. Germline-derived CDR1 and CDR2 are SEHNR and FQNEAQ (reference sequence). CDR3 in DNA: TGTGCCAGCAGCCCCGGGACAGGCCTCTCCTACGAGCAGTACTTC. This translates into CASSPGTGLSYEQYF.

The V gene is TRBV2, the J gene TRBJ1-2; D ambiguous. Germline assignment: CDR1 SNHLY and CDR2 FYNNEI. This CDR3 contains 13 residues. The ends were cut back, 3 bases at V and 2 bases at J, with 7 bases in the middle. The CDR3 loop is CASSESGNYGYTF. The CDR3, as DNA: TGTGCCAGCAGTGAGTCGGGAAACTATGGCTACACCTTC.

The chain's CDR3 is CSVAGVETQYF. DNA for the CDR3: TGCAGCGTTGCGGGAGTGGAGACCCAGTACTTC. This chain joins TRBV29-1 and TRBJ2-5; tentatively, D is TRBD2 (6 bases). Germline CDR1 is SQVTM and CDR2 is ANQGSEA. V lost 4 bases and J 5 bases, leaving 8 bases between the germline ends. The length of the CDR3 is 11 residues.

This clone turned up a few times. The chain joins TRBV14 to TRBJ2-2; possibly TRBD1 for D (5 bases). There are 15 residues in the CDR3. Between the trimmed V and J ends, which lost 4 bases and 1 base, there was a span of 10 bases. Germline-derived CDR1 and CDR2 are SGHDN and FVKESK. CDR3 nucleotide sequence: TGTGCCAGCAGCCGGATCGGACAGAACACCGGGGAGCTGTTTTTT. Protein product: CASSRIGQNTGELFF.

This clone was seen only a few times. The same CDR3 arises from other DNA sequences in this sample as well. The rearrangement uses TRBV9 and TRBJ2-1, with D perhaps TRBD1 or TRBD2 (5 bases each). The V end was cut by 2 bases, the J end by 8 bases, with 11 bases between. This CDR3 spans 13 amino acids. The germline CDR1 and CDR2 sequences are SGDLS and YYNGEE. CDR3 coding DNA: TGTGCCAGCAGCGTGAGAGGGGTCGATGAGCAGTTCTTC. Residues: CASSVRGVDEQFF.

This clone was observed a single time. This chain links TRBV6-1 with TRBJ2-1; D perhaps matches TRBD2 (6 bases). The CDR3 sequence is 15 residues long. Looked up from germline, CDR1 is MNHNS and CDR2 is SASEGT. V was clipped by 1 base and J by 9 bases, with 16 bases between them. The CDR3 DNA follows: TGTGCCAGCAGTGAAGGCGGGGCGATTGGAGGTGAGCAGTTCTTC. This translates into CASSEGGAIGGEQFF.

V is TRBV28 and J is TRBJ1-5; D is undetermined. Deletions cut 6 bases from V and 5 bases from J, with 11 bases between. CDR1 and CDR2 (germline): MDHEN, SYDVKM. The CDR3 is made up of 13 amino acids. The CDR3 spells CASSQTDDQPQHF. For the CDR3, the DNA is TGTGCCAGCAGCCAGACGGATGATCAGCCCCAGCATTTT.

V is TRBV29-1 and J is TRBJ2-3; D call uncertain. This CDR3 has 14 amino acids. V was pared by 1 base and J by 1 base, with 9 bases between. Germline V gives CDR1 SQVTM, CDR2 ANQGSEA. The CDR3 DNA reads TGCAGCGTTGAAGTCCCCCCCGGCACAGATACGCAGTATTTT. Residues: CSVEVPPGTDTQYF.

The gene calls are TRBV7-9 and TRBJ2-7; a weak D match, TRBD1 (6 bases). Trimming took off 2 bases at V and 6 bases at J, with 23 bases between the two ends. CDR3 length: 17 amino acids. Germline V gene data show CDR1 as SEHNR and CDR2 as FQNEAQ (reference sequence). The CDR3 DNA follows: TGTGCCAGCAGCTTACCCCCAGGGGCTCCCTCAGTTAGCGAGCAGTACTTC. It translates to CASSLPPGAPSVSEQYF.

The chain combines TRBV11-3 with TRBJ2-5; 11 bases map to TRBD1. Trimming took 5 bases from V and 4 from J; bases not matched to a gene: 6. The CDR3 runs to 15 residues. The germline V gene has CDR1 SGHNT and CDR2 YENEEA. The CDR3 here is CASSPPGQGAETQYF. The CDR3 DNA follows: TGTGCCAGCAGCCCCCCAGGACAGGGGGCAGAGACCCAGTACTTC.

The J gene is TRBJ2-5, the V gene TRBV29-1, with D possibly being TRBD1 (6 bases). The CDR3 totals 15 residues. V lost 3 bases to trimming and J lost 2 bases, with 16 bases between them. The germline V gene has CDR1 SQVTM and CDR2 ANQGSEA. The CDR3: CSVEGLVRGQETQYF. The CDR3, as DNA: TGCAGCGTTGAGGGTTTGGTCAGGGGACAAGAGACCCAGTACTTC.

The chain employs TRBV9 and TRBJ2-7, with 8 bases fitting TRBD1. J was trimmed by 7 bases and V by 2 bases; bases with no gene match: 5. CDR3 length equals 13 residues. The germline V gene encodes CDR1 SGDLS and CDR2 YYNGEE. In DNA form, the CDR3 reads TGTGCCAGCAGCGTCGGACAGGGTGGGGAGCAGTACTTC. It codes for CASSVGQGGEQYF. Full variable domain (rest looked up from reference TRBV9 and TRBJ2-7): DSGVTQTPKHLITATGQRVTLRCSPRSGDLSVYWYQQSLDQGLQFLIQYYNGEERAKGNILERFSAQQFPDLHSELNLSSLELGDSALYFCASSVGQGGEQYFGPGTRLTVT.

The chain uses TRBV19 and TRBJ2-2; D unresolved. Germline lookup yields CDR1 LNHDA and CDR2 SQIVND (reference sequence). There are 13 residues in the CDR3. V was pared by 7 bases and J by 4 bases, with 10 bases between. CDR3 sequence (DNA): TGTGCCAGTATTACCGACTCCACCGGGGAGCTGTTTTTT. Protein sequence: CASITDSTGELFF.

This clone is a singleton in its sample. This chain uses TRBV14 with TRBJ1-1; D is uncertain. CDR1 and CDR2 from the germline V gene are SGHDN and FVKESK. The CDR3 is 14 residues long. V lost 3 bases and J lost 5, with 13 bases in between. CDR3 DNA sequence: TGTGCCAGCAGCCAGGGGAACTTATGGACTGAAGCTTTCTTT. This sequence encodes CASSQGNLWTEAFF.

The CDR3 DNA reads as TGCAGCGTCGGACAGGGGGTGGATTTTGAGCAGTTCTTC. It is translated as CSVGQGVDFEQFF. The rearrangement uses TRBV29-1 and TRBJ2-1, with 10 bases matching TRBD1. Germline V CDR1 and CDR2: SQVTM, ANQGSEA. Trimming removed 6 bases from V and 9 bases from J; junction bases left unmatched: 8. The CDR3 extends over 13 amino acids.

This clone is medium-sized. The genes are TRBV9 and TRBJ1-4; weak D call: TRBD1 (5 bases). Germline assignment: CDR1 SGDLS and CDR2 YYNGEE. The CDR3 is made up of 16 amino acids. V was clipped by 4 bases and J by 0 bases, with 13 bases between them. The CDR3 here is CASSRSTGATNEKLFF. CDR3 nucleotide sequence: TGTGCCAGCAGCCGTTCCACAGGCGCAACTAATGAAAAACTGTTTTTT.

The rearrangement joins TRBV6-1 to TRBJ1-3; D is unclear. CDR3 size: 14 residues. V gave up 5 bases and J gave up 0 bases, with 8 bases separating them. Germline V CDR1 and CDR2: MNHNS, SASEGT. The CDR3 is CASSSGASGNTIYF. The CDR3 region has the DNA TGTGCCAGCAGTAGCGGAGCCTCTGGAAACACCATATATTTT.

The chain couples TRBV11-2 to TRBJ2-1; TRBD2 aligns across 13 bases. This CDR3 contains 19 residues. The junction had 17 bases not matched to a gene; V was cut back by 3 bases and J by 9 bases. Germline V gene lookup returns CDR1 SGHAT and CDR2 FQNNGV. This CDR3 reads CASSLRTSGSYYFSVEQFF. DNA for the CDR3: TGTGCCAGCAGCTTGAGGACTAGCGGGAGTTATTATTTTTCGGTTGAGCAGTTCTTC.

The chain combines TRBV11-2 with TRBJ2-3; TRBD2 matches 14 bases. V trimming: 5 bases; J trimming: 5 bases; junction bases outside the gene matches: 3. This CDR3 spans 15 amino acids. Germline loops: CDR1 SGHAT, CDR2 FQNNGV. The CDR3 protein is CASSPGLAGGDTQYF. In DNA form, the CDR3 reads TGTGCCAGCAGCCCAGGACTAGCGGGAGGAGATACGCAGTATTTT. The full variable domain, with the rest looked up from reference TRBV11-2 and TRBJ2-3, is EAGVAQSPRYKIIEKRQSVAFWCNPISGHATLYWYQQILGQGPKLLIQFQNNGVVDDSQLPKDRFSAERLKGVDSTLKIQPAKLEDSAVYLCASSPGLAGGDTQYFGPGTRLTVL.

The rearrangement links TRBV5-1 to TRBJ2-3, with 7 nucleotides matching TRBD1. The germline gives CDR1 SGHRS, CDR2 YFSETQ. Germline trimming cut 9 bases from V and 1 base from J; bases unmatched to any gene: 8. The length of the CDR3 is 14 residues. In nucleotides, the CDR3 is TGCGCCACCCAGGGGGACGGGCGCACAGATACGCAGTATTTT. Its protein is CATQGDGRTDTQYF.

The chain joins TRBV27 to TRBJ1-5; 7 bases match TRBD1. V lost 4 bases, J lost 3 bases, and 6 bases stayed unmatched. The CDR3 has 15 amino acids. The V gene's germline CDR1 is MNHEY and CDR2 SMNVEV (reference sequence). The CDR3 DNA follows: TGTGCCAGCAGTTCGACACAGGGGTCCAATCAGCCCCAGCATTTT. This sequence encodes CASSSTQGSNQPQHF.

The chain is built from TRBV7-9 and TRBJ2-1; 9 bases match TRBD2. This CDR3 is built from 15 residues. Trimming removed 1 base from V and 5 bases from J; junction bases left unmatched: 3. Germline-derived CDR1 and CDR2 are SEHNR and FQNEAQ (reference sequence). CDR3 DNA sequence: TGTGCCAGCAGCTTAGATTTAGCGGGGGACAATGAGCAGTTCTTC. Its translation is CASSLDLAGDNEQFF.

This clone was seen just once. V and J are TRBV5-1 and TRBJ2-7; no clear D gene. The CDR3 totals 16 residues. The ends were cut back, 4 bases at V and 2 bases at J, with 19 bases in the middle. The germline V gene has CDR1 SGHRS and CDR2 YFSETQ. CDR3 coding DNA: TGCGCCAGCAGCCCGATGGGTATCCTGCTAACCTACGAGCAGTACTTC. It encodes CASSPMGILLTYEQYF.